One sample yielded the 2 T cell receptor beta chains listed below, sequenced in a study of control samples from healthy donors and cancer patients. Libraries were prepared by immunoSEQ multiplex PCR; TCRdb keeps only in-frame clonotypes and omits some of them. The repertoire holds roughly 450,000 clones, with roughly 90% as singletons. Sequences were obtained from PBMCs. Source of these receptors: a man aged 35-49 years with head and neck cancer.

The V and J genes are TRBV27 and TRBJ1-2; unclear D gene. Germline CDR1 and CDR2: MNHEY and SMNVEV (reference sequence). The CDR3 spans 15 residues. The V end was cut by 6 bases, the J end by 7 bases, with 21 bases between. The CDR3 loop is CASSSRPPFDFGYTF. The CDR3 nucleotides are TGTGCCAGCAGCTCCCGACCCCCCTTCGACTTTGGCTACACCTTC.

The chain uses TRBV28 and TRBJ1-4, with 7 bases identical to TRBD1. V trimming: 5 bases; J trimming: 8 bases; junction bases outside the gene matches: 8. Germline CDR1 MDHEN, CDR2 SYDVKM. This CDR3 contains 14 residues. CDR3 sequence: CASSRQGVKEKLFF. In nucleotides, the CDR3 is TGTGCCAGCAGTCGACAGGGAGTGAAGGAAAAACTGTTTTTT.